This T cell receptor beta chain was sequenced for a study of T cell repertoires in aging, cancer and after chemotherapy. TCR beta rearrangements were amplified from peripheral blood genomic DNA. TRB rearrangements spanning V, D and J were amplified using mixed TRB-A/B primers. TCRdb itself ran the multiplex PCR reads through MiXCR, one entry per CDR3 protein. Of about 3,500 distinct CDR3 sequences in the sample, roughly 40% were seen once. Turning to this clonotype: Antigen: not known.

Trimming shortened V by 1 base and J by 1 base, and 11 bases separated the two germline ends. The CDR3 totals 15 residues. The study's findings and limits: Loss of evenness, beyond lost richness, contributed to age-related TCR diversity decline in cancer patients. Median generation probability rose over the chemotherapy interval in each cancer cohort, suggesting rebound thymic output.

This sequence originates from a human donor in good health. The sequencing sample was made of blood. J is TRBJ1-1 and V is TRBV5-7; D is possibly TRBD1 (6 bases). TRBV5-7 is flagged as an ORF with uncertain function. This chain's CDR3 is CASSLMGARNTEAFF. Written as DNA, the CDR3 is TGTGCCAGCAGCTTGATGGGGGCTCGGAACACTGAAGCTTTCTTT.